This TCR beta chain was captured by sequencing in a study of identical twins. This clonotype was observed a few times. V lost 1 base to trimming and J lost 3 bases; unmatched junction nucleotides: 18. Germline V gene sequence: CDR1 DFQATT, CDR2 SNEGSKA (reference sequence). This CDR3 spans 18 amino acids. TCRdb passed the 5' RACE reads through MiXCR, listing each CDR3 protein once. The sample lists 1.5 million to 2 million distinct CDR3 sequences; more than 30% were seen once. This rearrangement joins TRBV20-1 to TRBJ2-7, with 7 bases identical to TRBD1. The TCR comes from a newborn girl in good health. Sequences were obtained from cord blood. CDR3 coding DNA: TGCAGTGCTAGAGTCCCGGACAGGATCCCTTTGGGAGACTACGAGCAGTACTTC. Encoded protein: CSARVPDRIPLGDYEQYF.